Listed below are T cell receptor beta chains from one sample, sequenced in a study of control samples from healthy donors and cancer patients. Here immunoSEQ multiplex PCR was the method, and the copy in TCRdb shows in-frame clones only, minus some. The repertoire includes approximately 76,000 clones, approximately 82% of them detected once, and around 10% sits in the top ten. Sequencing was done on a sample of PBMCs. The receptor set was obtained from a man in his 60s with head and neck cancer. Both conserved end residues are part of each CDR3. Fields, in order: J gene, V gene, clone size, D gene, CDR3 protein, CDR3 DNA. D genes are given only for firm matches. The size of a clone is reported for some rows only, either as once, few or many, or as a class for expanded clones.

j_call: TRBJ2-3; v_call: TRBV5-1; clone_size: .; d_call: .; cdr3_aa: CASSDSDTDTQYF; cdr3_nt: TGCGCCAGCAGTGATAGCGACACAGATACGCAGTATTTT
j_call: TRBJ2-5; v_call: TRBV2; clone_size: once; d_call: TRBD1; cdr3_aa: CASSLQGAAETQYF; cdr3_nt: TGTGCCAGCAGCCTACAGGGGGCGGCGGAGACCCAGTACTTC
j_call: TRBJ2-2; v_call: TRBV10-3; clone_size: .; d_call: .; cdr3_aa: CAIRLANTGELFF; cdr3_nt: TGTGCCATCAGACTAGCCAACACCGGGGAGCTGTTTTTT
j_call: TRBJ2-7; v_call: TRBV7-9; clone_size: .; d_call: TRBD1; cdr3_aa: CASSPWTGSYEQYF; cdr3_nt: TGTGCCAGCAGCCCGTGGACAGGGAGCTACGAGCAGTACTTC
j_call: TRBJ2-1; v_call: TRBV13; clone_size: .; d_call: TRBD1; cdr3_aa: CASSLDRGKGNEQFF; cdr3_nt: TGTGCCAGCAGCCTGGACAGGGGAAAGGGGAATGAGCAGTTCTTC
j_call: TRBJ2-1; v_call: TRBV19; clone_size: .; d_call: .; cdr3_aa: CASSIEKGPGEQFF; cdr3_nt: TGTGCCAGTAGTATAGAGAAGGGCCCTGGTGAGCAGTTCTTC
j_call: TRBJ2-7; v_call: TRBV7-6; clone_size: .; d_call: .; cdr3_aa: CASSSNSLYEQYF; cdr3_nt: TGTGCCAGCAGCTCAAATAGCCTGTACGAGCAGTACTTC
j_call: TRBJ1-2; v_call: TRBV9; clone_size: .; d_call: .; cdr3_aa: CASSVGEPNYGYTF; cdr3_nt: TGTGCCAGCAGCGTAGGGGAACCTAACTATGGCTACACCTTC
j_call: TRBJ2-3; v_call: TRBV4-1; clone_size: .; d_call: TRBD2; cdr3_aa: CASSQDGSGRLADTQYF; cdr3_nt: TGCGCCAGCAGCCAAGACGGGAGCGGGAGGCTGGCAGATACGCAGTATTTT
j_call: TRBJ1-5; v_call: TRBV5-1; clone_size: .; d_call: .; cdr3_aa: CASSPGTVVDQPQHF; cdr3_nt: TGCGCCAGCAGCCCCGGGACGGTGGTTGATCAGCCCCAGCATTTT
j_call: TRBJ1-6; v_call: TRBV9; clone_size: .; d_call: .; cdr3_aa: CASSVRDSNSPLHF; cdr3_nt: TGTGCCAGCAGCGTCCGGGACTCTAATTCACCCCTCCACTTT
j_call: TRBJ1-6; v_call: TRBV5-6; clone_size: .; d_call: .; cdr3_aa: CASSLGRNYNSPLHF; cdr3_nt: TGTGCCAGCAGCTTGGGCAGGAACTATAATTCACCCCTCCACTTT
j_call: TRBJ1-3; v_call: TRBV7-9; clone_size: once; d_call: .; cdr3_aa: CASSWSGARNTIYF; cdr3_nt: TGTGCCAGCAGTTGGTCGGGGGCCAGGAACACCATATATTTT
j_call: TRBJ1-4; v_call: TRBV7-6; clone_size: .; d_call: .; cdr3_aa: CASSLRTAGNEKLFF; cdr3_nt: TGTGCCAGCAGCCTCAGGACGGCGGGCAATGAAAAATTGTTTTTT
j_call: TRBJ2-1; v_call: TRBV5-1; clone_size: .; d_call: TRBD2; cdr3_aa: CASSLLAGGPGNEQFF; cdr3_nt: TGCGCCAGCAGCTTGCTAGCGGGAGGGCCTGGCAATGAGCAGTTCTTC
j_call: TRBJ1-1; v_call: TRBV25-1; clone_size: .; d_call: .; cdr3_aa: CASRAFANTEAFF; cdr3_nt: TGTGCCAGCAGGGCCTTTGCCAACACTGAAGCTTTCTTT
j_call: TRBJ2-1; v_call: TRBV3-1/TRBV3-2; clone_size: .; d_call: TRBD2; cdr3_aa: CASSTPPLAGREDNEQFF; cdr3_nt: TGTGCCAGCAGCACCCCCCCACTAGCGGGAAGAGAAGACAATGAGCAGTTCTTC
j_call: TRBJ2-2; v_call: TRBV3-1/TRBV3-2; clone_size: .; d_call: .; cdr3_aa: CASSQNLWELFF; cdr3_nt: TGTGCCAGCAGCCAAAATTTATGGGAGCTGTTTTTT
j_call: TRBJ2-3; v_call: TRBV27; clone_size: .; d_call: .; cdr3_aa: CASSLLGRKGGNTDTQYF; cdr3_nt: TGTGCCAGCAGTTTATTAGGCAGGAAAGGCGGCAACACAGATACGCAGTATTTT
j_call: TRBJ2-7; v_call: TRBV14; clone_size: once; d_call: .; cdr3_aa: CASSQASGNPYEQYF; cdr3_nt: TGTGCCAGCAGCCAAGCTTCAGGGAATCCCTACGAGCAGTACTTC
j_call: TRBJ2-3; v_call: TRBV28; clone_size: few; d_call: TRBD2; cdr3_aa: CASSFRGLAGTDTQYF; cdr3_nt: TGTGCCAGCAGTTTCCGAGGACTAGCGGGCACAGATACGCAGTATTTT
j_call: TRBJ2-2; v_call: TRBV11-3; clone_size: .; d_call: .; cdr3_aa: CASSSIRDSLDTGELFF; cdr3_nt: TGTGCCAGCAGCTCTATCAGAGACAGCTTGGACACCGGGGAGCTGTTTTTT
j_call: TRBJ1-4; v_call: TRBV7-7; clone_size: .; d_call: TRBD1; cdr3_aa: CASSFNRGIEKLFF; cdr3_nt: TGTGCCAGCAGCTTCAACAGGGGGATTGAAAAACTGTTTTTT
j_call: TRBJ2-4; v_call: TRBV3-1/TRBV3-2; clone_size: few; d_call: .; cdr3_aa: CASSLTAGALAKNIQYF; cdr3_nt: TGTGCCAGCAGCCTGACCGCCGGGGCGTTAGCCAAAAACATTCAGTACTTC
j_call: TRBJ1-5; v_call: TRBV6-1; clone_size: few; d_call: .; cdr3_aa: CASSEARAAQPQHF; cdr3_nt: TGTGCCAGCAGTGAAGCGAGGGCTGCTCAGCCCCAGCATTTT
j_call: TRBJ1-1; v_call: TRBV10-2; clone_size: .; d_call: .; cdr3_aa: CASRLLRGNTEAFF; cdr3_nt: TGCGCCAGCAGGCTTCTAAGGGGTAACACTGAAGCTTTCTTT
j_call: TRBJ2-7; v_call: TRBV4-1; clone_size: many; d_call: TRBD2; cdr3_aa: CASSHPLAGAYEQYF; cdr3_nt: TGCGCCAGCAGCCATCCCCTAGCGGGGGCCTACGAGCAGTACTTC
j_call: TRBJ2-7; v_call: TRBV11-2; clone_size: .; d_call: .; cdr3_aa: CASSLDFGWSYEQYF; cdr3_nt: TGTGCCAGCAGCTTAGACTTCGGGTGGAGCTACGAGCAGTACTTC
j_call: TRBJ2-5; v_call: TRBV7-8; clone_size: .; d_call: .; cdr3_aa: CASSFSRDETQYF; cdr3_nt: TGTGCCAGCAGCTTCTCTAGAGATGAGACCCAGTACTTC
j_call: TRBJ1-1; v_call: TRBV6-5; clone_size: .; d_call: .; cdr3_aa: CASTRRALNTEAFF; cdr3_nt: TGTGCCAGCACCCGCCGGGCTTTGAACACTGAAGCTTTCTTT
j_call: TRBJ2-1; v_call: TRBV18; clone_size: .; d_call: .; cdr3_aa: CASSPGGPGGEQFF; cdr3_nt: TGTGCCAGCTCACCGGGAGGGCCAGGGGGTGAGCAGTTCTTC
j_call: TRBJ2-1; v_call: TRBV30; clone_size: .; d_call: .; cdr3_aa: CAWSVFNEQFF; cdr3_nt: TGTGCCTGGAGTGTATTTAATGAGCAGTTCTTC
j_call: TRBJ2-7; v_call: TRBV6-5; clone_size: .; d_call: .; cdr3_aa: CASSPGVELPYEQYF; cdr3_nt: TGTGCCAGCAGTCCCGGTGTAGAGCTTCCCTACGAGCAGTACTTC
j_call: TRBJ2-1; v_call: TRBV19; clone_size: .; d_call: TRBD2; cdr3_aa: CASSEHTLAIEQFF; cdr3_nt: TGTGCCAGTAGTGAACATACACTAGCGATTGAGCAGTTCTTC
j_call: TRBJ2-4; v_call: TRBV6-5; clone_size: .; d_call: TRBD1; cdr3_aa: CASGQVGNIQYF; cdr3_nt: TGTGCCAGTGGACAGGTGGGGAACATTCAGTACTTC